The following is a TCR beta chain sequence with its context. Its antigen is unidentified. The data originate from a study of cytomegalovirus exposure and HLA in healthy donors. Overall study results and limits: In a later analysis, a missense DCLRE1C variant was linked to TCR beta V- and J-gene trimming. Most TCR sequences were seen very rarely across donors, but some public TCRs occurred in many. There were some V segments, including TRBV6-2 and TRBV6-3, excluded as indistinguishable.

The PCR contained 60 Vbeta and 13 Jbeta primers. Data came from immunoSEQ multiplex PCR; TCRdb stores just in-frame clones and leaves some out. The sample gives 150,000 to 200,000 clones, roughly 77% of which show up once; around 8% is in the top ten. Per the germline V gene, CDR1 is SGHRS and CDR2 is YFSETQ. V was clipped by 2 bases and J by 0 bases, with 9 bases between them. The CDR3 loop spans 14 amino acids. This TCR came from a woman aged 40 to 49 in good health and CMV-seropositive. Sequencing input: PBMCs. The chain carries TRBV5-1 and TRBJ2-7; a possible D gene is TRBD2 (5 bases). The chain's CDR3 is CASSLSGNSYEQYF. The CDR3 region has the DNA TGCGCCAGCAGCTTATCCGGGAACTCCTACGAGCAGTACTTC.